The 27 T cell receptor beta chains given below trace back to one sample, sequenced in a study of T cell repertoires in cytomegalovirus infection. MiXCR, run by TCRdb on the reads, gives a single entry per CDR3 protein. The sample yields hundreds of thousands of distinct CDR3 sequences, about 33% seen once. No cognate antigen is known for these TCRs. Sequencing used cultured CD8+ T cells from PBMCs, obtained from culture after CMV antigen stimulation. These receptor sequences come from a human donor in good health (CMV status not recorded). Some clones in this sample may be carry-over from other donors' samples.

The chain combines TRBV2 with TRBJ2-3; 9 positions agree with TRBD1. The CDR3 spans 15 residues. Germline values: CDR1 SNHLY, CDR2 FYNNEI. J lost 4 bases, V lost 3 bases, and 5 bases had no gene match. CDR3 nucleotides: TGTGCCAGCAGTGATGAGACAGGGGGGCCAGATACGCAGTATTTT. Translated, it gives CASSDETGGPDTQYF.

The chain joins TRBV29-1 to TRBJ2-2; the match to TRBD1 covers 12 bases. The CDR3 totals 12 residues. In germline, CDR1 is SQVTM, CDR2 ANQGSEA. The chain's CDR3 is CTGTGGNGELFF. The CDR3 DNA reads TGCACCGGGACAGGGGGCAACGGGGAGCTGTTTTTT.

In this sample, this clonotype turned up a few times. The CDR3 DNA is TGTGCCATCAAGTGGCGGGAAGGCGAAGCTTTCTTT. This encodes CAIKWREGEAFF. The V and J genes are TRBV10-3 and TRBJ1-1, with D unresolved. This CDR3 spans 12 amino acids. Germline V gene lookup returns CDR1 ENHRY and CDR2 SYGVKD. Between the trimmed V and J ends, which lost 7 bases and 8 bases, there was a span of 14 bases.

The rearrangement uses TRBV13 and TRBJ1-2, with 8 bases lining up with TRBD1. Per germline, CDR1 PRHDT and CDR2 FYEKMQ (reference sequence). This CDR3 is built from 14 residues. With 6 bases clipped from V and 3 bases from J, the junction kept 6 bases outside the gene matches. CDR3 region: CASSHTTGDYGYTF. DNA of the CDR3: TGTGCCAGCAGTCACACGACAGGGGACTATGGCTACACCTTC.

The chain joins TRBV10-2 to TRBJ1-1; TRBD1 matches 10 bases. The CDR3 has 15 amino acids. With 7 bases clipped from V and 4 bases from J, the junction kept 9 bases outside the gene matches. Germline-derived CDR1 and CDR2 are WSHSY and SAAADI. CDR3 sequence (DNA): TGCGCCAGCAAGATAGACAGGGGGCCGGCCACTGAAGCTTTCTTT. It yields the protein CASKIDRGPATEAFF.

Of note for this clonotype: A much more abundant neighbour one base away suggests this may be a read error. This chain joins TRBV7-2 and TRBJ2-1; D is unresolved. Germline CDR1 reads SGHTA; CDR2 reads FQGNSA. The CDR3 runs to 15 residues. Trimming shortened V by 5 bases and J by 0 bases, and 11 bases separated the two germline ends. The CDR3 bases are TGTGCCAGCAGCAGCGACGTCAGCTCCTACAATGAGCAGTTCTTC. Amino acids: CASSSDVSSYNEQFF. The entire variable domain, with the rest obtained from reference TRBV7-2 and TRBJ2-1, is as follows: GAGVSQSPSNKVTEKGKDVELRCDPISGHTALYWYRQSLGQGLEFLIYFQGNSAPDKSGLPSDRFSAERTGGSVSTLTIQRTQQEDSAVYLCASSSDVSSYNEQFFGPGTRLTVL.

The rearrangement links TRBV19 to TRBJ2-6; 9 bases map to TRBD1. Trimming took 7 bases from V and 4 from J; bases not matched to a gene: 8. CDR1 is LNHDA and CDR2 is SQIVND in the germline V gene (reference sequence). This CDR3 is 16 amino acids long. For the CDR3, the DNA is TGTGCCAGTAACACCGGGACAGGGCTCGGGGCCAACGTCCTGACTTTC. Translation: CASNTGTGLGANVLTF.

The V gene is TRBV7-6, the J gene TRBJ2-5; D gene unclear. The V gene's germline CDR1 is SGHVS and CDR2 FNYEAQ. This CDR3 has 16 amino acids. V was clipped by 7 bases and J by 2 bases, with 20 bases between them. In nucleotides, the CDR3 is TGTGCCAGCAACACACCCTCCGGAACAGCACAAGAGACCCAGTACTTC. Amino acid sequence: CASNTPSGTAQETQYF.

The chain is built from TRBV19 and TRBJ2-7, with TRBD1 identical over 10 bases. Germline V lookup: CDR1 LNHDA, CDR2 SQIVND (reference sequence). V gave up 5 bases and J gave up 2 bases; unmatched junction bases: 6. CDR3 length: 15 residues. The CDR3 region has the DNA TGTGCCAGTAGTCCAGGACAGGGGGGAACCTACGAGCAGTACTTC. This encodes CASSPGQGGTYEQYF.

The J gene is TRBJ2-2, the V gene TRBV10-3; TRBD2 might be the D (6 bases). Germline V gives CDR1 ENHRY, CDR2 SYGVKD. The V and J ends lost 4 bases and 7 bases respectively, with 22 bases between them. This CDR3 is built from 17 residues. The CDR3 protein is CAISATSGEDLIGELFF. CDR3 DNA sequence: TGTGCCATCAGTGCGACCTCGGGGGAGGACTTAATCGGGGAGCTGTTTTTT.

This chain uses TRBV6-2 or TRBV6-3 with TRBJ1-5; 9 bases map to TRBD1. Unmatched junction bases numbered 6, after V lost 5 bases and J lost 4 bases. The germline V gene encodes CDR1 MNHEY and CDR2 SVGEGT. The CDR3 is made up of 15 amino acids. Here the CDR3 DNA reads TGTGCCAGCAGTACTGACAGGGGGATAAATCAGCCCCAGCATTTT. Encoded protein: CASSTDRGINQPQHF.

This clonotype was recorded a few times. V and J are TRBV7-9 and TRBJ2-1; maybe TRBD1 (6 bases). This CDR3 contains 13 residues. Trimming stripped 8 bases from V and 5 bases from J, with 13 bases between. Germline lookup yields CDR1 SEHNR and CDR2 FQNEAQ (reference sequence). The CDR3: CASPAGDNNEQFF. Here the CDR3 DNA reads TGTGCCAGCCCCGCAGGGGATAACAATGAGCAGTTCTTC.

The V and J genes are TRBV7-9 and TRBJ2-7; either TRBD1 or TRBD2 may fit D (5 bases each). The CDR3 has 14 residues. V dropped 7 bases and J dropped 3 bases, with 16 bases sitting between them. Germline CDR1 and CDR2: SEHNR and FQNEAQ (reference sequence). This CDR3 reads CASIGTPGNYEQYF. CDR3 DNA sequence: TGTGCCAGCATTGGGACCCCAGGGAACTACGAGCAGTACTTC.

This clonotype was seen a few times. The chain joins TRBV25-1 to TRBJ1-6; D is unresolved. From germline, CDR1 is MGHDK and CDR2 SYGVNS. CDR3 length equals 14 residues. V dropped 1 base and J dropped 7 bases, with 8 bases sitting between them. CDR3 nucleotide sequence: TGTGCCAGCAGTGAATTTCAAAGAAATTCACCCCTCCACTTT. It yields the protein CASSEFQRNSPLHF.

The sample holds a few counts of this clonotype. The V and J genes are TRBV7-6 and TRBJ1-5, with D perhaps TRBD1 (6 bases). The CDR3 sequence is 13 residues long. Germline V gene data show CDR1 as SGHVS and CDR2 as FNYEAQ. Trimming pared 4 bases from V and 4 bases from J, leaving 8 bases between. CDR3 residues: CASSWTANQPQHF. CDR3 sequence (DNA): TGTGCCAGCAGCTGGACAGCAAATCAGCCCCAGCATTTT.

This CDR3 is CSARGGLAAHNEQFF. DNA of the CDR3: TGCAGTGCTAGAGGAGGACTAGCGGCGCACAATGAGCAGTTCTTC. The J gene is TRBJ2-1, the V gene TRBV20-1; TRBD2 aligns across 10 bases. V gave up 1 base and J gave up 5 bases; unmatched junction bases: 5. The CDR3 spans 15 residues. Germline CDR1 DFQATT, CDR2 SNEGSKA (reference sequence).

There are a few counts of this clonotype. This sequence joins TRBV6-1 and TRBJ1-1, with a possible D match to TRBD1 (5 bases). CDR3 length equals 18 residues. CDR1 and CDR2 (germline): MNHNS, SASEGT. Between the trimmed V and J ends, which lost 5 bases and 1 base, there was a span of 23 bases. As DNA, the CDR3 is TGTGCCAGCAGTTTCCGAAAGAGTTTGAGGGGCCCGAACACTGAAGCTTTCTTT. As protein: CASSFRKSLRGPNTEAFF.

This clonotype was detected only a few times. V and J are TRBV27 and TRBJ2-7; D may be TRBD2 (6 bases). Per the germline V gene, CDR1 is MNHEY and CDR2 is SMNVEV (reference sequence). This CDR3 region has 14 residues. V shed 6 bases and J shed 3 bases, with 15 bases lying between them. The CDR3 DNA sequence: TGTGCCAGCAGGGATGGCGGGGTGTTCTACGAGCAGTACTTC. Protein sequence: CASRDGGVFYEQYF.

V usage is TRBV7-9 and J usage is TRBJ2-7; D not resolved. The CDR3 totals 13 residues. V shed 5 bases and J shed 7 bases, with 15 bases lying between them. Germline V gene data show CDR1 as SEHNR and CDR2 as FQNEAQ (reference sequence). CDR3 in DNA: TGTGCCAGCAGCGCGACACAAATGGGGGAGCAGTACGTC. It is translated as CASSATQMGEQYV.

DNA for the CDR3: TGTGCCAGCAGTTACCTAGCGGACAGCACAGATACGCAGTATTTT. Its translation is CASSYLADSTDTQYF. The rearrangement uses TRBV6-2 or TRBV6-3 and TRBJ2-3, with 7 bases that match TRBD2. The CDR3 is made up of 15 amino acids. J was trimmed by 0 bases and V by 2 bases; bases with no gene match: 2. The V gene's germline CDR1 is MNHEY and CDR2 SVGEGT.

In DNA form, the CDR3 reads TGTGCCAGCAGCTTGGAGGGTCTGCCGAGAGAACAAGAGACCCAGTACTTC. Translating gives CASSLEGLPREQETQYF. V is TRBV5-6 and J is TRBJ2-5; D ambiguous. V was shortened by 0 bases and J by 2 bases, with 17 bases between the two germline ends. This CDR3 spans 17 amino acids. The germline V gene has CDR1 SGHDT and CDR2 YYEEEE.

This rearrangement joins TRBV2 to TRBJ2-7; 7 positions agree with TRBD1. Trimming at V came to 5 bases and at J to 4 bases, leaving 11 bases not matched to a gene. CDR1 is SNHLY, CDR2 FYNNEI, per germline. There are 15 residues in the CDR3. CDR3 region: CASSQTGDMLYEQYF. CDR3 in DNA: TGTGCCAGCAGTCAAACAGGGGACATGTTGTACGAGCAGTACTTC.

This clonotype was seen only a few times. J is TRBJ2-7 and V is TRBV12-3 or TRBV12-4; 9 nucleotides align to TRBD1. CDR3 size: 15 residues. The V and J ends lost 5 bases and 5 bases, in that order; junction bases with no gene match: 10. The CDR3 coding sequence is TGTGCCAGCAGTCCCGGGGACAGGGCGGTCCACGAGCAGTACTTC. Protein: CASSPGDRAVHEQYF.

The chain uses TRBV7-9 and TRBJ2-3; a possible D gene is TRBD2 (7 bases). Germline assignment: CDR1 SEHNR and CDR2 FQNEAQ (reference sequence). V was trimmed by 5 bases and J by 1 base, leaving 16 bases between them. This CDR3 is 16 amino acids long. As DNA, the CDR3 is TGTGCCAGCAGCCCCCTCCGGGGGGCTGGCACAGATACGCAGTATTTT. Its translation: CASSPLRGAGTDTQYF.

The chain recombines TRBV6-5 with TRBJ1-2, with a possible D match to TRBD1 (5 bases). Between the trimmed V and J ends, which lost 1 base and 10 bases, there was a span of 10 bases. Germline CDR1 MNHEY, CDR2 SVGAGI. The CDR3 contains 12 residues. CDR3: CASSYYGADYTF. In DNA form, the CDR3 reads TGTGCCAGCAGTTACTACGGGGCTGACTACACCTTC.

There are many counts of this clonotype. The CDR3 region has the DNA TGTGCCAGCAGCTTAGCCGCAGGGAGGGTCAATGAGCAGTTCTTC. Translating gives CASSLAAGRVNEQFF. The rearrangement links TRBV7-2 to TRBJ2-1; 7 bases line up with TRBD2. Germline lookup yields CDR1 SGHTA and CDR2 FQGNSA. The V and J ends lost 0 bases and 6 bases, in that order; junction bases with no gene match: 5. The CDR3 runs to 15 residues. Variable domain in full (rest from reference TRBV7-2 and TRBJ2-1): GAGVSQSPSNKVTEKGKDVELRCDPISGHTALYWYRQSLGQGLEFLIYFQGNSAPDKSGLPSDRFSAERTGGSVSTLTIQRTQQEDSAVYLCASSLAAGRVNEQFFGPGTRLTVL.

The V call is TRBV6-2 or TRBV6-3, the J call TRBJ2-3; D uncertain. Germline CDR1 MNHEY, CDR2 SVGEGT. V was cut by 6 bases and J by 6 bases, with 10 bases left in between. The length of the CDR3 is 12 residues. For the CDR3, the DNA is TGTGCCAGCAGACGTTATTGGGATACGCAGTATTTT. It yields the protein CASRRYWDTQYF.